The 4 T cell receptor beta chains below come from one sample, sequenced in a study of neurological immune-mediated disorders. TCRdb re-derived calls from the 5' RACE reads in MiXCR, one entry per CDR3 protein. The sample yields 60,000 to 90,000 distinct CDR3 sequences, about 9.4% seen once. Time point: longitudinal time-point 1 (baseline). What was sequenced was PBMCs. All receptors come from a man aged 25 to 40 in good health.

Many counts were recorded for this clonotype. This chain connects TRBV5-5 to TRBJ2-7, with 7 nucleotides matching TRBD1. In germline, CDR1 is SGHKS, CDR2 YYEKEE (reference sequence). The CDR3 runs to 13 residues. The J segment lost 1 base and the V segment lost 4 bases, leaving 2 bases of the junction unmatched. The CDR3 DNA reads TGTGCCAGCAGCATACAGGGGTCCTACGAGCAGTACTTC. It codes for CASSIQGSYEQYF.

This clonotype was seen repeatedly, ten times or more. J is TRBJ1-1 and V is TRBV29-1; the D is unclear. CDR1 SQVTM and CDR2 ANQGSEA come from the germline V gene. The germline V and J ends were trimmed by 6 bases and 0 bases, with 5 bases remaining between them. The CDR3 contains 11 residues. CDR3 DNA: TGCAGCGTCTTAATGAACACTGAAGCTTTCTTT. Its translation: CSVLMNTEAFF.

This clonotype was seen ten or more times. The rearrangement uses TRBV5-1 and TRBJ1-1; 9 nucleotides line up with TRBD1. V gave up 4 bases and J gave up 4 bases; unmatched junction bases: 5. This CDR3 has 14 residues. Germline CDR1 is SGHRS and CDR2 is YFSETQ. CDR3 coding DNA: TGCGCCAGCAGCCTCGGACAGGGGCGCACTGAAGCTTTCTTT. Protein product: CASSLGQGRTEAFF. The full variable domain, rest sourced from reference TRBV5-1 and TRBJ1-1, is KAGVTQTPRYLIKTRGQQVTLSCSPISGHRSVSWYQQTPGQGLQFLFEYFSETQRNKGNFPGRFSGRQFSNSRSEMNVSTLELGDSALYLCASSLGQGRTEAFFGQGTRLTVV.

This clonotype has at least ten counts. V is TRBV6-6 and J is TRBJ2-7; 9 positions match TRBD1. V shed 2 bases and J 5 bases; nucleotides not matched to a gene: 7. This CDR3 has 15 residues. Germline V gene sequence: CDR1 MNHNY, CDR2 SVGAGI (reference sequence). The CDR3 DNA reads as TGTGCCAGCAGTTACCCACAGGGGGCGCCTAACGAGCAGTACTTC. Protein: CASSYPQGAPNEQYF.